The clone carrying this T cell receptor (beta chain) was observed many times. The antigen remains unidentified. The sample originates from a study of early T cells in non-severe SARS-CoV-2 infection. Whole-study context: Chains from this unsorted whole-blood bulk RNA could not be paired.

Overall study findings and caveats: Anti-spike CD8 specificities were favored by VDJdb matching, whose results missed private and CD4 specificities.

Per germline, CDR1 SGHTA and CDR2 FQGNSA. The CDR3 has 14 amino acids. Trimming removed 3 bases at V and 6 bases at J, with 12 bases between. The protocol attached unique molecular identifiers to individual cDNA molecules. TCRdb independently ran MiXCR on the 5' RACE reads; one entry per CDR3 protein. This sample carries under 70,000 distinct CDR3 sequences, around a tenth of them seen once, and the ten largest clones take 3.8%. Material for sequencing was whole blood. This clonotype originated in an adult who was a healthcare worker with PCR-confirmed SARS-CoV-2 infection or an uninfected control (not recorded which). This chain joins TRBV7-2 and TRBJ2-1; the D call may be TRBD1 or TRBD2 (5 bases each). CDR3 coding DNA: TGTGCCAGCAGCTTCTTTCCGGGGCCCAATGAGCAGTTCTTC. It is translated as CASSFFPGPNEQFF.